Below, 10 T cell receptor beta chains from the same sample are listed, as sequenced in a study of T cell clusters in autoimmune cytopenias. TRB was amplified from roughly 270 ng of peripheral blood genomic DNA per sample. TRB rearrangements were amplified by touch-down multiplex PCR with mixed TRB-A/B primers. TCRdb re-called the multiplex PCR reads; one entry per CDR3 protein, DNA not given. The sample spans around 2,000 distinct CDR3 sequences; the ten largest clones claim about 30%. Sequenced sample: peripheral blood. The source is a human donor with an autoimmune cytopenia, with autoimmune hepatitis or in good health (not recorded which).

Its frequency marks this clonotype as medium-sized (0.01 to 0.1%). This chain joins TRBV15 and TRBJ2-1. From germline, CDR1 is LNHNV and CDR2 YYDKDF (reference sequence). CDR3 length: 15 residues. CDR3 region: CATSTDGLTYNEQFF.

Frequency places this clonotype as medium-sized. The CDR3 sequence is CSVERGLGYGYTF. V usage is TRBV29-1 and J usage is TRBJ1-2; the TCRdb call, TRBD1, lacks DNA for checking. CDR1 SQVTM and CDR2 ANQGSEA come from the germline V gene. This CDR3 contains 13 residues.

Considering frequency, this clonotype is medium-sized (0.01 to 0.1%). CDR3 sequence reads: CASSFLTGGAFGELFF. V gene TRBV5-1 combines with J gene TRBJ2-2; TCRdb's D call, TRBD1, is unchecked because there is no DNA. The CDR3 length is 16 residues. Germline V gene lookup returns CDR1 SGHRS and CDR2 YFSETQ.

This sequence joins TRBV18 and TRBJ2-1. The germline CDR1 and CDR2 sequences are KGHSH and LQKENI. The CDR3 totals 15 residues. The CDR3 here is CASSPLEGSYNEQFF.

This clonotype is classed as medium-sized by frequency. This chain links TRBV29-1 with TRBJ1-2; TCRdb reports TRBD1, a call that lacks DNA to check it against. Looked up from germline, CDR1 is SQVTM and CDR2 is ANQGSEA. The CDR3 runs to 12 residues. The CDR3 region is CSVGQGRHGYTF.

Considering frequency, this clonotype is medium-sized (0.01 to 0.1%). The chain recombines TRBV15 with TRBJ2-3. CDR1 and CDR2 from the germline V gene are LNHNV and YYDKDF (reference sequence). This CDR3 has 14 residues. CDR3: CATSYRANTDTQYF.

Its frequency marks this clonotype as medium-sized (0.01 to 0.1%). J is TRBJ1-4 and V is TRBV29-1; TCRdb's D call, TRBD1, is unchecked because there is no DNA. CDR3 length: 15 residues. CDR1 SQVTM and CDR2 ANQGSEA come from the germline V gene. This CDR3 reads CSVGGTGGTNEKLFF.

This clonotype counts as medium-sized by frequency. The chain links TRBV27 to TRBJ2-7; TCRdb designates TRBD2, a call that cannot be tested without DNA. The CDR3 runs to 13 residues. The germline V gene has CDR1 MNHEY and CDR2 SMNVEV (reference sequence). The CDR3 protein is CASARGLTYEQYF.

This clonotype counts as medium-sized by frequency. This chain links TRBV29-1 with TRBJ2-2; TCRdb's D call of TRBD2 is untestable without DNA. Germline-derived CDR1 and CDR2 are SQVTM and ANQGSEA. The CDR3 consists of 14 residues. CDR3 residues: CSTDSGGDTGELFF.

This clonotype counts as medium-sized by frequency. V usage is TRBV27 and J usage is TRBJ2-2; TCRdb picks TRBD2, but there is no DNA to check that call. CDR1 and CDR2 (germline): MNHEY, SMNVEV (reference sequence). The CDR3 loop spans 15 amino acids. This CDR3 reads CASADSATNTGELFF.